This TCR beta chain was sequenced during a study of blood T cell repertoires in COVID-19. Study information: From the United States, Italy and Spain came samples of acute and convalescent COVID-19.

The authors' processing: Using reference gene primer amplification, nucleated cell counts were estimated. The assay was immunoSEQ multiplex PCR, and TCRdb's table has in-frame clones only and misses some. The D gene and trimming were derived from the DNA, and the V and J assignments and clone size from that table. The data contain more than 110,000 clones, 84% of them seen just once; the ten biggest clones take up about 40%. The ends were cut back, 5 bases at V and 0 bases at J, with 11 bases in the middle. The germline gives CDR1 LGHDT, CDR2 YNNKEL (reference sequence). This CDR3 spans 14 amino acids.

The gene calls are TRBV3-1 (or the pseudogene TRBV3-2) and TRBJ2-7; a weak D match, TRBD1 (5 bases). Sequences were obtained from peripheral blood. The TCR comes from a human donor in a cohort sampled during active COVID-19. The CDR3 DNA reads as TGTGCCAGCAGCTCCCAGACAGACTCCTACGAGCAGTACTTC. It yields the protein CASSSQTDSYEQYF.